The 27 T cell receptor beta chains below were found in one sample sequenced in a study of blood T cell repertoires in COVID-19. The table came from immunoSEQ multiplex PCR; TCRdb's copy has only in-frame clones and leaves some out. Of some 60,000 clones listed, around 87% are singletons. Material: peripheral blood. These TCRs come from a human donor with active COVID-19. The donor label of this sample is uncertain.

The chain uses TRBV5-1 and TRBJ2-5; tentatively, D is TRBD2 (5 bases). The germline V and J ends were trimmed by 4 bases and 4 bases, with 29 bases remaining between them. CDR3 length: 19 residues. CDR1 SGHRS and CDR2 YFSETQ come from the germline V gene. The CDR3 reads CASSGPRETQITWIETQYF. CDR3 nucleotides: TGCGCCAGCAGCGGCCCCCGGGAAACCCAAATTACATGGATAGAGACCCAGTACTTC.

The chain is built from TRBV28 and TRBJ2-1; the match to TRBD2 covers 11 bases. CDR3 size: 19 residues. The trim removed 6 bases at V and 4 bases at J, leaving 17 bases unmatched. CDR1 is MDHEN, CDR2 SYDVKM, per germline. CDR3 region: CASRKGRGSGRGDYNEQFF. The CDR3 bases are TGTGCCAGCAGGAAGGGGCGGGGTAGCGGGAGGGGAGATTACAATGAGCAGTTCTTC.

This rearrangement joins TRBV9 to TRBJ2-1, with 10 bases lining up with TRBD2. The CDR3 sequence is 15 residues long. V lost 1 base and J lost 4; bases outside the gene matches: 2. CDR1 is SGDLS, CDR2 YYNGEE, per germline. The CDR3 bases are TGTGCCAGCAGCGTAATTAGCGGGGGGTACAATGAGCAGTTCTTC. Its translation is CASSVISGGYNEQFF. Looking up the rest from reference TRBV9 and TRBJ2-1 gives the full variable domain: DSGVTQTPKHLITATGQRVTLRCSPRSGDLSVYWYQQSLDQGLQFLIQYYNGEERAKGNILERFSAQQFPDLHSELNLSSLELGDSALYFCASSVISGGYNEQFFGPGTRLTVL.

This clone was seen more than once but under ten times. The chain has TRBV20-1 and TRBJ2-5; D is unresolved. The V end lost 4 bases, the J end lost 2 bases, and 5 bases lay between the germline ends. This CDR3 region has 11 residues. In germline, CDR1 is DFQATT, CDR2 SNEGSKA (reference sequence). This chain's CDR3 is CSATFQETQYF. The CDR3 coding sequence is TGCAGTGCTACTTTTCAAGAGACCCAGTACTTC.

The chain links TRBV25-1 to TRBJ2-1; tentatively, D is TRBD1 (6 bases). V was trimmed by 8 bases and J by 0 bases, leaving 11 bases between them. Germline V CDR1 and CDR2: MGHDK, SYGVNS. The CDR3 runs to 14 residues. CDR3 sequence: CASGQLSSYNEQFF. The DNA for the CDR3 is TGTGCCAGCGGACAGTTAAGCTCCTACAATGAGCAGTTCTTC.

The chain has TRBV9 and TRBJ2-1; D uncertain. Germline V CDR1 and CDR2: SGDLS, YYNGEE. Trimming removed 2 bases from V and 6 bases from J, with 12 bases in between. This CDR3 comprises 14 residues. CDR3 nucleotides: TGTGCCAGCAGCGTCCTCGTGGCGGCCAATGAGCAGTTCTTC. Protein: CASSVLVAANEQFF.

V is TRBV4-2 and J is TRBJ2-1, with a possible D match to TRBD1 (6 bases). The CDR3 is made up of 16 amino acids. Trimming left V 3 bases short and J 8 bases short, with 20 bases between. The germline V gene encodes CDR1 LGHNA and CDR2 YNFKEQ. The CDR3 reads CASSQDPGHVADEQFF. The CDR3 nucleotides are TGTGCCAGCAGCCAGGACCCGGGACATGTCGCGGATGAGCAGTTCTTC.

The chain joins TRBV6-4 to TRBJ2-2; D might be TRBD2 (7 bases). V was shortened by 6 bases and J by 0 bases, with 11 bases between the two germline ends. Germline assignment: CDR1 MRHNA and CDR2 SNTAGT. This CDR3 is built from 15 residues. As DNA, the CDR3 is TGTGCCAGCAGAGAGGGGGGGACGAACACCGGGGAGCTGTTTTTT. Protein sequence: CASREGGTNTGELFF.

The chain carries TRBV7-9 and TRBJ2-7, with TRBD1 as a possible D gene (6 bases). Trimming left V 1 base short and J 4 bases short, with 14 bases between. CDR3 size: 15 residues. The germline V gene encodes CDR1 SEHNR and CDR2 FQNEAQ (reference sequence). The CDR3 sequence: CASSLVETGLYEQYF. The CDR3 nucleotides are TGTGCCAGCAGCTTAGTTGAGACAGGTTTATACGAGCAGTACTTC.

V is TRBV11-2 and J is TRBJ2-3; 10 positions match TRBD2. Germline V gene lookup returns CDR1 SGHAT and CDR2 FQNNGV. This CDR3 is built from 16 residues. V lost 4 bases and J lost 6; bases outside the gene matches: 10. The CDR3 is CASSYLAGATADTQYF. In DNA, the CDR3 is TGTGCCAGCAGCTACCTAGCGGGGGCGACTGCCGATACGCAGTATTTT.

This chain links TRBV18 with TRBJ2-3, with D maybe TRBD1 (6 bases). This CDR3 is 16 amino acids long. V was clipped by 0 bases and J by 4 bases, with 14 bases between them. Germline values: CDR1 KGHSH, CDR2 LQKENI. CDR3 loop: CASSPPGRGVSDTQYF. Written as DNA, the CDR3 is TGTGCCAGCTCACCACCGGGCAGGGGAGTGTCAGATACGCAGTATTTT.

The V gene is TRBV11-3, the J gene TRBJ2-7; D perhaps matches TRBD1 (6 bases). The CDR3 covers 14 residues. Germline V CDR1 and CDR2: SGHNT, YENEEA. Between the trimmed V and J ends, which lost 1 base and 6 bases, there was a span of 13 bases. CDR3 sequence (DNA): TGTGCCAGCAGCTTAGTCGGGGACAAACGCGAGCAGTACTTC. It translates to CASSLVGDKREQYF.

V gene TRBV3-1 (or the pseudogene TRBV3-2) combines with J gene TRBJ1-2, with D perhaps matching TRBD1 (5 bases). Germline V gives CDR1 LGHDT, CDR2 YNNKEL (reference sequence). V was shortened by 1 base and J by 2 bases, with 14 bases between the two germline ends. This CDR3 region has 16 residues. In DNA, the CDR3 is TGTGCCAGCAGCCAAGGGGGGGTGGCCCGGAACTATGGCTACACCTTC. Its protein is CASSQGGVARNYGYTF.

The sample holds a few counts of this clone. The chain employs TRBV5-1 and TRBJ1-2; 8 nucleotides match TRBD1. V shed 4 bases and J 3 bases; nucleotides not matched to a gene: 5. CDR1 SGHRS and CDR2 YFSETQ come from the germline V gene. This CDR3 contains 14 residues. CDR3 amino acids: CASSPDRVDYGYTF. The CDR3 coding sequence is TGCGCCAGCAGCCCGGACAGGGTTGACTATGGCTACACCTTC.

As DNA, the CDR3 is TGTGCCAGTAATTCCGGACAGGGATTCACAGATACGCAGTATTTT. Residues: CASNSGQGFTDTQYF. The chain uses TRBV19 and TRBJ2-3; 8 bases align to TRBD1. Germline V gene sequence: CDR1 LNHDA, CDR2 SQIVND (reference sequence). V trimming: 7 bases; J trimming: 2 bases; junction bases outside the gene matches: 8. This CDR3 comprises 15 residues.

The chain joins TRBV18 to TRBJ1-2; 7 nucleotides align to TRBD1. The V gene end was trimmed by 4 bases and the J gene end by 4 bases; junction bases not matched to a gene: 9. This CDR3 contains 15 residues. CDR1 KGHSH and CDR2 LQKENI come from the germline V gene. CDR3 nucleotides: TGTGCCAGCTCACATACTAAGGGACAGAGCTATGGCTACACCTTC. It codes for CASSHTKGQSYGYTF.

The chain employs TRBV3-1 (or the pseudogene TRBV3-2) and TRBJ2-5; TRBD2 matches 7 bases. The CDR3 has 14 amino acids. The germline V gene encodes CDR1 LGHDT and CDR2 YNNKEL (reference sequence). The V segment lost 4 bases and the J segment 4 bases; nucleotides outside the gene matches: 6. The CDR3 loop is CASSPTSSGETQYF. Here the CDR3 DNA reads TGTGCCAGCAGCCCGACTAGCTCGGGAGAGACCCAGTACTTC.

The chain is built from TRBV5-1 and TRBJ1-6; possibly TRBD1 for D (6 bases). V lost 5 bases to trimming and J lost 9 bases, with 18 bases between them. The CDR3 spans 15 residues. Looked up from germline, CDR1 is SGHRS and CDR2 is YFSETQ. CDR3 nucleotide sequence: TGCGCCAGCAGATCAGGGGAGGGTCTAAGTTCACCCCTCCACTTT. This sequence encodes CASRSGEGLSSPLHF.

This chain links TRBV10-1 with TRBJ2-7, with D possibly matching TRBD2 (6 bases). The CDR3 covers 14 residues. Deletions cut 3 bases from V and 5 bases from J, with 14 bases between. CDR1 is WNHNN, CDR2 SYGVQD, per germline (reference sequence). The DNA for the CDR3 is TGCGCCAGCAGTGAAGGGACTCGTACCCACGAGCAGTACTTC. It yields the protein CASSEGTRTHEQYF.

The chain employs TRBV2 and TRBJ1-1; D is unresolved. Germline CDR1 reads SNHLY; CDR2 reads FYNNEI. The CDR3 sequence is 13 residues long. The V end was cut by 3 bases, the J end by 0 bases, with 5 bases between. The CDR3 DNA reads TGTGCCAGCAGTGAGGCCGTGAACACTGAAGCTTTCTTT. Encoded protein: CASSEAVNTEAFF.

The rearrangement joins TRBV10-3 to TRBJ2-5; 10 bases agree with TRBD1. The CDR3 sequence is 14 residues long. With V trimmed by 11 bases and J by 2 bases, 8 bases remained unmatched. Germline CDR1 and CDR2: ENHRY and SYGVKD. In nucleotides, the CDR3 is TGTGCCTCAGGGACAGGGGAAGGGCAAGAGACCCAGTACTTC. Its translation: CASGTGEGQETQYF.

The chain is built from TRBV5-1 and TRBJ2-1; weak D call: TRBD2 (6 bases). Trimming removed 1 base at V and 6 bases at J, with 11 bases between. This CDR3 has 14 residues. Germline V CDR1 and CDR2: SGHRS, YFSETQ. The CDR3 here is CASSLTSWGNEQFF. DNA for the CDR3: TGCGCCAGCAGCTTGACTAGCTGGGGCAATGAGCAGTTCTTC.

The J gene is TRBJ2-5, the V gene TRBV7-3, with 10 positions matching TRBD2. After removal of 6 bases from V and 5 bases from J, the junction contained 9 bases not matched to a gene. Germline assignment: CDR1 SGHTA and CDR2 FQGTGA. The CDR3 length is 15 residues. CDR3 loop: CASSRSGRAGETQYF. The CDR3 nucleotides are TGTGCCAGCAGTCGCAGCGGGAGGGCCGGGGAGACCCAGTACTTC.

This clone has just one count. The chain combines TRBV4-1 with TRBJ2-7; no clear D gene. The V end was cut by 1 base, the J end by 0 bases, with 13 bases between. The CDR3 consists of 16 residues. CDR1 and CDR2 from the germline V gene are MGHRA and YSYEKL. The DNA of the CDR3 is TGCGCCAGCAGCCAAGTCCCCTCATTGAGCTCCTACGAGCAGTACTTC. It specifies CASSQVPSLSSYEQYF.

The chain uses TRBV2 and TRBJ2-1; tentative D call: TRBD1 (6 bases). V was clipped by 6 bases and J by 4 bases, with 13 bases between them. The CDR3 spans 14 residues. Germline-derived CDR1 and CDR2 are SNHLY and FYNNEI. The chain's CDR3 is CASREGDTYNEQFF. The CDR3 DNA follows: TGTGCCAGCAGAGAGGGGGACACATACAATGAGCAGTTCTTC.

The chain employs TRBV18 and TRBJ1-2, with TRBD1 identical over 8 bases. The CDR3 is 15 amino acids. Germline-derived CDR1 and CDR2 are KGHSH and LQKENI. V was clipped by 3 bases and J by 2 bases; unmatched bases: 5. The CDR3 DNA follows: TGTGCCAGCTCACCGAACGGACAGGGAAACTATGGCTACACCTTC. Its protein product is CASSPNGQGNYGYTF.

V is TRBV7-3 and J is TRBJ2-6, with D uncertain. This CDR3 has 15 residues. V was trimmed by 3 bases and J by 4 bases, leaving 10 bases between them. Per the germline V gene, CDR1 is SGHTA and CDR2 is FQGTGA. The CDR3 coding sequence is TGTGCCAGCAGCTTGGAGATCTCCGGGGCCAACGTCCTGACTTTC. It yields the protein CASSLEISGANVLTF. The whole variable domain, filled in from reference TRBV7-3 and TRBJ2-6, reads GAGVSQTPSNKVTEKGKYVELRCDPISGHTALYWYRQSLGQGPEFLIYFQGTGAADDSGLPNDRFFAVRPEGSVSTLKIQRTERGDSAVYLCASSLEISGANVLTFGAGSRLTVL.